This T cell receptor beta chain was recorded in a study of T cells in Graves' hyperthyroidism and ophthalmopathy. TCR beta CDR3 regions were amplified from RNA. With the HTBI primer set, the TCR CDR3 went through a first round of RT-PCR. From the multiplex PCR reads, TCRdb called clonotypes with MiXCR, one entry per CDR3 protein. The table shows under 350,000 distinct CDR3 sequences, with 15% to 20% occurring only once. Trimming took 5 bases from V and 5 from J; bases not matched to a gene: 3. Germline values: CDR1 SGHAT, CDR2 FQNNGV. The CDR3 consists of 16 residues. This clonotype was detected many times. Diagnosis of hyperthyroidism was new in patients aged 18 to 65, and its duration was under 2 months.

The sequencing sample was made of blood. The source of this sequence is a woman aged 45 to 65 with Graves' hyperthyroidism. This chain links TRBV11-2 with TRBJ2-2; 15 nucleotides agree with TRBD2. The CDR3 region has the DNA TGTGCCAGCAGCATTGGACTAGCGGGAGGGACCGGGGAGCTGTTTTTT. This translates into CASSIGLAGGTGELFF.